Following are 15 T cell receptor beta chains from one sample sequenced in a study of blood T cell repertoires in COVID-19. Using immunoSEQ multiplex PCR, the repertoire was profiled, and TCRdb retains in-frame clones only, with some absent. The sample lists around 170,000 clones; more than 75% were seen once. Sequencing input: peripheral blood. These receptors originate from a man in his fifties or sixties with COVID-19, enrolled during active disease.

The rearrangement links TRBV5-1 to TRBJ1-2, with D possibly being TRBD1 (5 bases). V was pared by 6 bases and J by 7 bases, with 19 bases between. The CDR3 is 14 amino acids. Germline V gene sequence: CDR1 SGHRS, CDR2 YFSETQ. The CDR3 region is CASTLGGGVAGYTF. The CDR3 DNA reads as TGCGCCAGCACCCTCGGGGGGGGAGTGGCTGGCTACACCTTC.

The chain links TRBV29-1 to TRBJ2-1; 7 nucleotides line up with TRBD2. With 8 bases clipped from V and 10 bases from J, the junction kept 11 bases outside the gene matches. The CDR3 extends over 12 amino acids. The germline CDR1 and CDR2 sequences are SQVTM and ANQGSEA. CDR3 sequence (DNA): TGCAGCTTCCGTCTGCAAGCGGGAGAGCAGTTCTTC. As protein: CSFRLQAGEQFF.

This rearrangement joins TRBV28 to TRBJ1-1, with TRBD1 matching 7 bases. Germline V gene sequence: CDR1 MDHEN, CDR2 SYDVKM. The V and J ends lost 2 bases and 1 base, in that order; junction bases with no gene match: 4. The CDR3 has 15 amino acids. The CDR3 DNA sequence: TGTGCCAGCAGTTTACCACAGGGGACGAACACTGAAGCTTTCTTT. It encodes CASSLPQGTNTEAFF.

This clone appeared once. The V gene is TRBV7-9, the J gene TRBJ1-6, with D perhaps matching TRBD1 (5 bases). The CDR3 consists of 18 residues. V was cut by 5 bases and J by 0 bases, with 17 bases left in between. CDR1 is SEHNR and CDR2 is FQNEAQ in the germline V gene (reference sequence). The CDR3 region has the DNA TGTGCCAGCAGCAAAACCCAGACAGTGAGCTCCTATAATTCACCCCTCCACTTT. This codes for CASSKTQTVSSYNSPLHF.

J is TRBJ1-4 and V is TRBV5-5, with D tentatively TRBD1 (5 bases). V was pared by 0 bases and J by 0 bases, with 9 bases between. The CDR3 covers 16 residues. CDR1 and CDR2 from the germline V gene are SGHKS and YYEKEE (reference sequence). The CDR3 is CASSLDRSATNEKLFF. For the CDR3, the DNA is TGTGCCAGCAGCTTGGACAGGTCAGCAACTAATGAAAAACTGTTTTTT.

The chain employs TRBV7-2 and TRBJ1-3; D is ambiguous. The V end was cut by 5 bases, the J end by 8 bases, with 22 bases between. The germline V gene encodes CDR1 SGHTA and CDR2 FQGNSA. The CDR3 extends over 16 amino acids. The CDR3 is CASSQAPPGSGDTIYF. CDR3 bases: TGTGCCAGCAGCCAGGCCCCTCCGGGTTCCGGGGACACCATATATTTT.

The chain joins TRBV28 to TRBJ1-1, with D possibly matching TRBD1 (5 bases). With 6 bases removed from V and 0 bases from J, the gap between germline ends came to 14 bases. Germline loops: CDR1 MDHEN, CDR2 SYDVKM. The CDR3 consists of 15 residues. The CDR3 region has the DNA TGTGCCAGCAGCTCGGAGACAGCGATGAACACTGAAGCTTTCTTT. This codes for CASSSETAMNTEAFF.

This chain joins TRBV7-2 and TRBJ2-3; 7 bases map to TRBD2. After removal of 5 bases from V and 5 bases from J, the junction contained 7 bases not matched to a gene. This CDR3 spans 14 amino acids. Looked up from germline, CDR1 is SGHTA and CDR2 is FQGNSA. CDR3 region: CASSRGTTVDTQYF. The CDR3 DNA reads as TGTGCCAGCAGCAGAGGGACTACTGTAGATACGCAGTATTTT.

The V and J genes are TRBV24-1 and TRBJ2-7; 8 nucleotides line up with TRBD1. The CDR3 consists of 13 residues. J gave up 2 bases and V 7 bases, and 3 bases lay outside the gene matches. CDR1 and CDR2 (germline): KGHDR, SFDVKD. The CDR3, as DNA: TGTGCCACCAGGGGGACAGGAGCCTACGAGCAGTACTTC. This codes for CATRGTGAYEQYF.

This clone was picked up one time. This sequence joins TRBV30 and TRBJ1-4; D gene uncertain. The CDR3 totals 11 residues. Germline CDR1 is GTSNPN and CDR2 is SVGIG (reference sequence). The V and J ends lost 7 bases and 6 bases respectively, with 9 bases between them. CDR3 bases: TGTGCCTCGGGGAGCTATGAAAAACTGTTTTTT. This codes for CASGSYEKLFF.

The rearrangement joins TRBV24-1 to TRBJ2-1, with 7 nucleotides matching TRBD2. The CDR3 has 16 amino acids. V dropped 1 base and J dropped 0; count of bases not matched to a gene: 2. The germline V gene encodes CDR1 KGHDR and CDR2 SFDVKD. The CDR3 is CATSDFGGSSYNEQFF. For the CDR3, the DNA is TGTGCCACCAGTGATTTCGGCGGGAGCTCCTACAATGAGCAGTTCTTC.

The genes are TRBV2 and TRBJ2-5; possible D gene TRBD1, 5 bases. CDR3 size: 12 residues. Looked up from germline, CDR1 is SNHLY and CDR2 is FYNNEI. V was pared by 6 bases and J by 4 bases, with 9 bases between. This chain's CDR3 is CASRTVVETQYF. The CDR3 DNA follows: TGTGCCAGCAGGACAGTAGTAGAGACCCAGTACTTC. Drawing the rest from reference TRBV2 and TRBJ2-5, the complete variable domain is EPEVTQTPSHQVTQMGQEVILRCVPISNHLYFYWYRQILGQKVEFLVSFYNNEISEKSEIFDDQFSVERPDGSNFTLKIRSTKLEDSAMYFCASRTVVETQYFGPGTRLLVL.

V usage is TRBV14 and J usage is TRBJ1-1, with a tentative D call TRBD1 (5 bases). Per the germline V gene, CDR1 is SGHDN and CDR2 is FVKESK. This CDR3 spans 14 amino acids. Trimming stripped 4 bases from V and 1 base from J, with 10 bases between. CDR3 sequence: CASSLWGRNTEAFF. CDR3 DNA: TGTGCCAGCAGCCTCTGGGGCAGGAACACTGAAGCTTTCTTT.

CDR3 loop: CASSQDVAGGNTIYF. The CDR3 bases are TGTGCCAGCAGCCAAGATGTGGCGGGGGGAAACACCATATATTTT. V and J are TRBV4-2 and TRBJ1-3; D remains unclear. V was cut by 0 bases and J by 4 bases, with 10 bases left in between. The CDR3 loop spans 15 amino acids. Germline assignment: CDR1 LGHNA and CDR2 YNFKEQ.

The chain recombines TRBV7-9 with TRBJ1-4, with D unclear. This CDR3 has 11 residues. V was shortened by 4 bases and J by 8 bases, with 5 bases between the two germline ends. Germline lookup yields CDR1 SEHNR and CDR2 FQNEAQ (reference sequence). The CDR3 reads CASSSGEKLFF. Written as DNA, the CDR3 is TGTGCCAGCAGCTCCGGGGAAAAACTGTTTTTT.